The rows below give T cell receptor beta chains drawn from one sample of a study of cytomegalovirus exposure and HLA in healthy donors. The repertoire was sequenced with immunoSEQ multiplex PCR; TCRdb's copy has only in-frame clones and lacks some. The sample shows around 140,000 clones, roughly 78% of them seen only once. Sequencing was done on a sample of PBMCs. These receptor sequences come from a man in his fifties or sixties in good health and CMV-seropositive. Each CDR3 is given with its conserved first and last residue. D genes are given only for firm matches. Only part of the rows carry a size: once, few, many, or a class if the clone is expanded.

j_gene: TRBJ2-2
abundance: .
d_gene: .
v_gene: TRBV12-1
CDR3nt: TGTGCCAGCAGCTTCTTCGTTTCAGCTAGTACAATGACGAACACCGGGGAGCTGTTTTTT
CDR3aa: CASSFFVSASTMTNTGELFF

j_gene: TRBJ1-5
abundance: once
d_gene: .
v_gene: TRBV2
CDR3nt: TGTGCCAGCAGCCGGACTCCAGCTCGAGGCAATCAGCCCCAGCATTTT
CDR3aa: CASSRTPARGNQPQHF

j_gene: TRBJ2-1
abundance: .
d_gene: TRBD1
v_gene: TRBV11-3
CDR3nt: TGTGCCAGCAGCTGGACTGGACAGGGGGCTGATGAGCAGTTCTTC
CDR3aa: CASSWTGQGADEQFF

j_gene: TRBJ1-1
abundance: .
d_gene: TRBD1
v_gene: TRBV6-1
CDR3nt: TGTGCCAGCAGTGACAGGACAGGAGAGAACACTGAAGCTTTCTTT
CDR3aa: CASSDRTGENTEAFF

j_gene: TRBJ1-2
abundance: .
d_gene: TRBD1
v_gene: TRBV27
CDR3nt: TGTGCCAGCAGTAAGACAGGGGCTGGCTATGGCTACACCTTC
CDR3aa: CASSKTGAGYGYTF

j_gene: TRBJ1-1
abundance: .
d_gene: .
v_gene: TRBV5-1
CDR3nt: TGCGCCAGCAGCACCCAGGGGAGCACTGAAGCTTTCTTT
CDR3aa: CASSTQGSTEAFF

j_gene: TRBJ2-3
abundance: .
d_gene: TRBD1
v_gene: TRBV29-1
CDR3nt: TGCAGCGTTGAACAGGGGGTAAGGACAGATACGCAGTATTTT
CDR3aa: CSVEQGVRTDTQYF

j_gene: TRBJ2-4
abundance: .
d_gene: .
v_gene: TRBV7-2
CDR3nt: TGTGCCAGCAGCTGGGCCTTAGCCAAAAACATTCAGTACTTC
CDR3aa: CASSWALAKNIQYF

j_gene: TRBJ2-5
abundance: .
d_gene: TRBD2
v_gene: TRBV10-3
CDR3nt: TGTGCCATCAGTGATTCGGGACTAGCGGGGAGAGGCCAAGAGACCCAGTACTTC
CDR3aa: CAISDSGLAGRGQETQYF

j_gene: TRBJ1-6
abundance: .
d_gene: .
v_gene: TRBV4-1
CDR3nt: TGCGCCAGCAGCCAAGATCATCAGGGAAGAAATTCACCCCCCCACTTT
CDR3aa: CASSQDHQGRNSPPHF

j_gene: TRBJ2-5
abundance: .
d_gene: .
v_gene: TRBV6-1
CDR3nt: TGTGCCTCGACCCCCGCGGGGATACAGACCCAGTACTTC
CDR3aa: CASTPAGIQTQYF

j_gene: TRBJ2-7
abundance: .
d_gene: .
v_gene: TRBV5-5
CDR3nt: TGTGCCAGCAGCTTGTGGGTGGGGCAAGGGCAGTACTTC
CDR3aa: CASSLWVGQGQYF

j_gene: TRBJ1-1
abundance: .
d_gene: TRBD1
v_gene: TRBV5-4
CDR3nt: TGTGCCAGCAGCCCTGGACAGGGGGCGTACACTGAAGCTTTCTTT
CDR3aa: CASSPGQGAYTEAFF

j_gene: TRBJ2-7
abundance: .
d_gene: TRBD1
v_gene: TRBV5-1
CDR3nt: TGCGCCAGCAGCTCCATGACAGGGGCCTACGAGCAGTACTTC
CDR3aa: CASSSMTGAYEQYF

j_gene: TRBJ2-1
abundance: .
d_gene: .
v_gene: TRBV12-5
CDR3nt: TGTGCTAGTGGTTTGGGCCCTCGGAGGTTCTTC
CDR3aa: CASGLGPRRFF

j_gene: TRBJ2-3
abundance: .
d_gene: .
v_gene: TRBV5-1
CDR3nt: TGCGCCAGCAGCTCTCTCCCCGCAGGGAGCACAGATACGCAGTATTTT
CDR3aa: CASSSLPAGSTDTQYF

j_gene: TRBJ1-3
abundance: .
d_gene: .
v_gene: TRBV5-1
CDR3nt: TGCGCCAGCAGCTCGGCTGGAAACACCATATATTTT
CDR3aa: CASSSAGNTIYF

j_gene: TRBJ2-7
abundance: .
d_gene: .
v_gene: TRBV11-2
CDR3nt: TGTGCCAGCAGCCGACTTACCTACGAGCAGTACTTC
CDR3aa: CASSRLTYEQYF

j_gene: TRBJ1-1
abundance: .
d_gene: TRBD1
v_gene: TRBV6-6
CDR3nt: TGTGCCAGCAGTTACGACAGGGGCGCGGGGTACACTGAAGCTTTCTTT
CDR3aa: CASSYDRGAGYTEAFF

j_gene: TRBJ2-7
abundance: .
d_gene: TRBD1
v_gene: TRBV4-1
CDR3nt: TGCGCCAGCAGCCAAGATGGGACAGGGCTCGAGCAGTACTTC
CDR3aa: CASSQDGTGLEQYF

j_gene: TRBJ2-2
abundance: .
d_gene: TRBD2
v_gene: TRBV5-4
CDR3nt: TGTGCCAGCAGCGCGGACGGACTAGCGATTTCGACCGGGGAGCTGTTTTTT
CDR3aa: CASSADGLAISTGELFF

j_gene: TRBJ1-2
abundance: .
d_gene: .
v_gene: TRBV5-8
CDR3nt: TGTGCCAGCAGCCTACGAGGGGGCTACACCTTC
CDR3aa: CASSLRGGYTF

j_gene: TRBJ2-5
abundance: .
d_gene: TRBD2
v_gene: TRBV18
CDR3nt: TGTGCCAGCTCAGTTAGCGGGAGCCCCGGAGGAGAGACCCAGTACTTC
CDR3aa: CASSVSGSPGGETQYF

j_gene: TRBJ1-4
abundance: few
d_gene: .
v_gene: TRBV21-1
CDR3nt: TGTGCCAGCAGGGAGCCCCATGTTCGGACAGGGAAGGAAAAACTGTTTTTT
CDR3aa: CASREPHVRTGKEKLFF

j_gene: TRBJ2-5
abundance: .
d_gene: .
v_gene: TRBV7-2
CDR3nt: TGTGCCAGCAGCCTGGTCGAGAGGCAAGAGACCCAGTACTTC
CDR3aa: CASSLVERQETQYF